This T cell receptor beta chain was profiled in a study of T-cell memory formation after mild COVID-19. The TCR alpha and TCR beta cDNA libraries, bearing sample barcodes and UMIs, were generated by 5'RACE using constant-segment primers. TCRdb re-called the 5' RACE reads with MiXCR, one entry per CDR3 protein. This repertoire shows some 320,000 distinct CDR3 sequences, 15% to 20% found once; its top ten account for around 20%. This CDR3 contains 14 residues. J lost 1 base, V lost 4 bases, and 4 bases had no gene match. Germline CDR1 SGHVS, CDR2 FQNEAQ. What was sequenced was PBMCs or a T cell subset sorted from them (not recorded which). The chain couples TRBV7-8 to TRBJ2-7, with 7 bases aligning to TRBD2. The sequence was obtained from a man aged 18 to 35 who had mild COVID-19 (a few samples of this study predate the infection). Cell type and time point are not known. The CDR3 nucleotides read TGTGCCAGCAGCTCCCCGGGGGGATCCTACGAGCAGTACTTC. It yields the protein CASSSPGGSYEQYF.